These 5 T cell receptor beta chains were sequenced from one sample in a study of blood T cell repertoires in COVID-19. Method: immunoSEQ multiplex PCR; TCRdb's copy keeps in-frame clones and lacks some. The table records around 250,000 clones, 80% to 85% of them present only once. Specimen: PBMCs or T cells enriched from blood (not recorded which). These receptor sequences come from a man aged 50 to 59 who had recovered from COVID-19.

This clone turned up a few times. The DNA for the CDR3 is TGTGCCAGCAGCTCGAGGATCACTGAAGCTTTCTTT. As protein: CASSSRITEAFF. This chain joins TRBV11-2 and TRBJ1-1; D ambiguous. The CDR3 length is 12 residues. Trimming shortened V by 4 bases and J by 4 bases, and 7 bases separated the two germline ends. Germline loops: CDR1 SGHAT, CDR2 FQNNGV.

This clone was found once. The rearrangement uses TRBV7-8 and TRBJ2-7, with 9 bases identical to TRBD1. The CDR3 totals 15 residues. Germline trimming cut 4 bases from V and 2 bases from J; bases unmatched to any gene: 6. CDR1 and CDR2 (germline): SGHVS, FQNEAQ. CDR3 loop: CASSSTGGGPYEQYF. The CDR3 bases are TGTGCCAGCAGCTCGACAGGGGGGGGACCCTACGAGCAGTACTTC. The full variable domain, its missing parts supplied by reference TRBV7-8 and TRBJ2-7, is GAGVSQSPRYKVAKRGQDVALRCDPISGHVSLFWYQQALGQGPEFLTYFQNEAQLDKSGLPSDRFFAERPEGSVSTLKIQRTQQEDSAVYLCASSSTGGGPYEQYFGPGTRLTVT.

The chain joins TRBV5-1 to TRBJ1-5; possibly TRBD1 for D (5 bases). V was trimmed by 0 bases and J by 0 bases, leaving 10 bases between them. CDR1 SGHRS and CDR2 YFSETQ come from the germline V gene. This CDR3 has 16 amino acids. The CDR3 DNA reads TGCGCCAGCAGCTTGGGGACATCAGATAGCAATCAGCCCCAGCATTTT. Protein product: CASSLGTSDSNQPQHF.

The gene calls are TRBV11-2 and TRBJ2-2; 8 bases are shared with TRBD2. Germline V gene lookup returns CDR1 SGHAT and CDR2 FQNNGV. After removal of 1 base from V and 5 bases from J, the junction contained 3 bases not matched to a gene. The CDR3 contains 15 residues. The CDR3 DNA is TGTGCCAGCAGCTTAGCGGGGGGGCTAACCGGGGAGCTGTTTTTT. As protein: CASSLAGGLTGELFF.

The chain uses TRBV12-3 or TRBV12-4 and TRBJ1-1; D is undetermined. The V end was cut by 6 bases, the J end by 3 bases, with 11 bases between. CDR3 size: 13 residues. As DNA, the CDR3 is TGTGCCAGCAGCCTAAAATCGGACACTGAAGCTTTCTTT. Translation: CASSLKSDTEAFF.